In its sample, the clone carrying this T cell receptor (beta chain) was seen many times. Its antigen remains unknown. This entry belongs to a study of T-cell memory formation after mild COVID-19. Whole-study context: TCR clustering was largely donor specific. Study observations and caveats: Whether second-wave clones peaking at day 37 were SARS-CoV-2 specific went unconfirmed. Cross-reactive memory seemingly joined, as some responding clones were found in pre-infection memory.

The authors produced TCR alpha and TCR beta cDNA libraries with sample barcodes and UMIs by 5'RACE using constant-segment primers. TCRdb ran MiXCR on the 5' RACE reads and lists one entry per CDR3 protein. Of around 34,000 distinct CDR3 sequences in the sample, 7.5% to 8% were seen once. The receptor's source is a man aged 18 to 29 who had mild COVID-19 (a few samples of this study predate the infection). Cell type and time point are not known. The sequencing input was PBMCs or a T cell subset sorted from them (not recorded which).

CDR3 residues: CASSPGLTNTGELFF. In DNA form, the CDR3 reads TGTGCCAGCAGCCCTGGACTTACGAACACCGGGGAGCTGTTTTTT. V gene TRBV7-3 combines with J gene TRBJ2-2, with D possibly TRBD2 on 5 matching bases. The CDR3 runs 15 residues. V was shortened by 5 bases and J by 0 bases, with 10 bases between the two germline ends. The germline CDR1 and CDR2 sequences are SGHTA and FQGTGA.